These T cell receptor beta chains were read from a single sample in a study of identical twins. TCRdb itself ran the 5' RACE reads through MiXCR, one entry per CDR3 protein. The table has around 490,000 distinct CDR3 sequences, approximately 20% seen once; the top ten hold around 0.47%. This sample was shared with a second study, whose subject was yellow fever vaccine responses in identical twins.

The sample comprised CD4+ T cells sorted from blood. These receptors originate from a woman in her late teens or twenties in good health. Both conserved end residues are part of each CDR3. Fields, in order: D gene, V gene, J gene, clone size, CDR3 protein, CDR3 DNA. The D gene is left open where the match is weak. Some rows have no size entry. The others give once, few or many, or a class for an expanded clone.

D gene: NA; V gene: TRBV10-3; J gene: TRBJ2-1; clone size: NA; CDR3 protein: CAIGYSYNEQFF; CDR3 DNA: TGTGCCATCGGGTACTCCTACAATGAGCAGTTCTTC
D gene: NA; V gene: TRBV18; J gene: TRBJ2-3; clone size: few; CDR3 protein: CASSPESRGFSTDTQYF; CDR3 DNA: TGTGCCAGCTCACCGGAGTCTAGGGGGTTTAGCACAGATACGCAGTATTTT
D gene: NA; V gene: TRBV11-2; J gene: TRBJ1-6; clone size: NA; CDR3 protein: CASSQRDPYNSPLHF; CDR3 DNA: TGTGCCAGCAGCCAACGGGACCCATATAATTCACCCCTCCACTTT
D gene: TRBD2; V gene: TRBV7-3; J gene: TRBJ2-2; clone size: NA; CDR3 protein: CASSLIRTSSGGELFF; CDR3 DNA: TGTGCCAGCAGCTTAATCAGGACTAGTAGCGGCGGGGAGCTGTTTTTT
D gene: NA; V gene: TRBV12-3/TRBV12-4; J gene: TRBJ2-1; clone size: many; CDR3 protein: CASSSWGSRYNEQFF; CDR3 DNA: TGTGCCAGCAGTTCGTGGGGGAGCAGGTACAATGAGCAGTTCTTC
D gene: TRBD1; V gene: TRBV28; J gene: TRBJ2-7; clone size: NA; CDR3 protein: CASSPGTGGWYEQYF; CDR3 DNA: TGTGCCAGCAGCCCCGGGACAGGGGGCTGGTACGAGCAGTACTTC
D gene: NA; V gene: TRBV5-1; J gene: TRBJ2-2; clone size: few; CDR3 protein: CASRETANTGELFF; CDR3 DNA: TGCGCCAGCAGAGAGACAGCGAACACCGGGGAGCTGTTTTTT
D gene: NA; V gene: TRBV15; J gene: TRBJ2-7; clone size: NA; CDR3 protein: CATSMSGPSYEQYF; CDR3 DNA: TGTGCCACCAGCATGAGCGGTCCATCCTACGAGCAGTACTTC
D gene: NA; V gene: TRBV5-5; J gene: TRBJ2-7; clone size: NA; CDR3 protein: CASSFLQGGEQYF; CDR3 DNA: TGTGCCAGCAGCTTTTTGCAGGGAGGCGAGCAGTACTTC
D gene: TRBD1; V gene: TRBV12-3/TRBV12-4; J gene: TRBJ2-7; clone size: many; CDR3 protein: CASSFLQGAEQYF; CDR3 DNA: TGTGCCAGCAGTTTCCTCCAGGGGGCTGAGCAGTACTTC
D gene: NA; V gene: TRBV20-1; J gene: TRBJ2-1; clone size: NA; CDR3 protein: CSARVVSGGNEQFF; CDR3 DNA: TGCAGTGCTAGAGTGGTTAGCGGTGGCAATGAGCAGTTCTTC
D gene: TRBD1; V gene: TRBV10-3; J gene: TRBJ2-2; clone size: few; CDR3 protein: CAISGQGSNTGELFF; CDR3 DNA: TGTGCCATCAGTGGACAGGGGTCGAACACCGGGGAGCTGTTTTTT
D gene: TRBD1; V gene: TRBV27; J gene: TRBJ1-2; clone size: few; CDR3 protein: CASSSLGQDYGYTF; CDR3 DNA: TGTGCCAGCAGTTCATTGGGACAGGACTATGGCTACACCTTC
D gene: NA; V gene: TRBV5-1; J gene: TRBJ2-2; clone size: NA; CDR3 protein: CASSVRTDTGELFF; CDR3 DNA: TGCGCCAGCAGCGTCCGGACAGACACCGGGGAGCTGTTTTTT
D gene: NA; V gene: TRBV12-3/TRBV12-4; J gene: TRBJ2-1; clone size: NA; CDR3 protein: CASSPMSSNYNEQFF; CDR3 DNA: TGTGCCAGCAGCCCTATGAGCTCCAACTACAATGAGCAGTTCTTC
D gene: TRBD2; V gene: TRBV20-1; J gene: TRBJ2-7; clone size: few; CDR3 protein: CSSTASGRLAGVYEQYF; CDR3 DNA: TGCAGTTCTACAGCGTCGGGGCGACTAGCGGGAGTTTACGAGCAGTACTTC
D gene: NA; V gene: TRBV20-1; J gene: TRBJ2-3; clone size: NA; CDR3 protein: CSARVIQGFTDTQYF; CDR3 DNA: TGCAGTGCTAGAGTCATACAGGGATTTACAGATACGCAGTATTTT
D gene: NA; V gene: TRBV20-1; J gene: TRBJ1-2; clone size: NA; CDR3 protein: CSARGQADPLGGYTF; CDR3 DNA: TGCAGTGCTAGAGGACAGGCGGATCCTTTGGGGGGCTACACCTTC
D gene: NA; V gene: TRBV5-1; J gene: TRBJ2-2; clone size: once; CDR3 protein: CASSLSAGAGTGELFF; CDR3 DNA: TGCGCCAGCAGCTTGTCGGCGGGGGCAGGCACCGGGGAGCTGTTTTTT
D gene: NA; V gene: TRBV5-1; J gene: TRBJ2-5; clone size: few; CDR3 protein: CASSWAGAEGETQYF; CDR3 DNA: TGCGCCAGCAGCTGGGCCGGGGCCGAGGGGGAGACCCAGTACTTC
D gene: NA; V gene: TRBV24-1; J gene: TRBJ2-7; clone size: NA; CDR3 protein: CATSDFRDEQYF; CDR3 DNA: TGTGCCACCAGTGATTTCAGGGACGAGCAGTACTTC
D gene: TRBD1; V gene: TRBV12-3/TRBV12-4; J gene: TRBJ2-3; clone size: many; CDR3 protein: CASSLWDRVPDTQYF; CDR3 DNA: TGTGCCAGCAGTTTATGGGACAGGGTCCCAGATACGCAGTATTTT
D gene: NA; V gene: TRBV12-3/TRBV12-4; J gene: TRBJ1-1; clone size: many; CDR3 protein: CASSPGGITEAFF; CDR3 DNA: TGTGCCAGCAGCCCAGGAGGCATCACTGAAGCTTTCTTT
D gene: TRBD2; V gene: TRBV9; J gene: TRBJ2-1; clone size: few; CDR3 protein: CASSALLAGGPNEQFF; CDR3 DNA: TGTGCCAGCAGCGCCCTATTAGCGGGGGGGCCCAATGAGCAGTTCTTC
D gene: TRBD2; V gene: TRBV6-5; J gene: TRBJ2-3; clone size: few; CDR3 protein: CASSYSSGGVTDTQYF; CDR3 DNA: TGTGCCAGCAGTTACTCGAGCGGGGGGGTCACAGATACGCAGTATTTT
D gene: NA; V gene: TRBV28; J gene: TRBJ1-3; clone size: NA; CDR3 protein: CASSAAGSAGNTIYF; CDR3 DNA: TGTGCCAGCAGTGCCGCCGGATCGGCTGGAAACACCATATATTTT
D gene: TRBD1; V gene: TRBV2; J gene: TRBJ1-1; clone size: few; CDR3 protein: CASRPRGQGNTEAFF; CDR3 DNA: TGTGCCAGCAGGCCCAGGGGGCAGGGGAACACTGAAGCTTTCTTT
D gene: NA; V gene: TRBV3-1; J gene: TRBJ2-7; clone size: few; CDR3 protein: CASSQVDNEQYF; CDR3 DNA: TGTGCCAGCAGCCAAGTGGATAACGAGCAGTACTTC
D gene: TRBD1; V gene: TRBV20-1; J gene: TRBJ2-3; clone size: once; CDR3 protein: CSASRAPGQGPRGTDTQYF; CDR3 DNA: TGCAGTGCTTCCCGTGCACCGGGACAGGGGCCACGGGGCACAGATACGCAGTATTTT
D gene: NA; V gene: TRBV7-9; J gene: TRBJ2-5; clone size: few; CDR3 protein: CASSLEAEQETQYF; CDR3 DNA: TGTGCCAGCAGCTTAGAGGCGGAACAAGAGACCCAGTACTTC
D gene: NA; V gene: TRBV29-1; J gene: TRBJ2-1; clone size: few; CDR3 protein: CSAEGLIRNEQFF; CDR3 DNA: TGCAGCGCCGAGGGGCTTATAAGGAATGAGCAGTTCTTC